These 27 T cell receptor beta chains were sequenced from one sample in a study of blood T cells in healthy people across ages. Alongside a J-beta primer mix, a sample-barcoded 5' primer served in a second PCR lasting roughly 7 to 11 cycles. Using its own MiXCR run on the 5' RACE reads, TCRdb lists one record per CDR3 protein. This sample has fewer than 1,200,000 distinct CDR3 sequences; approximately 26% occur once, and the top ten carry less than 0.85%. The same data also went into a second study, on T cells of mothers and their children.

Sequenced input: blood. The receptors were sampled from a girl aged 2 to 9 in good health.

This clonotype came up a few times. V usage is TRBV5-1 and J usage is TRBJ1-2, with 11 bases fitting TRBD1. CDR1 and CDR2 (germline): SGHRS, YFSETQ. CDR3 length equals 13 residues. The V gene end was trimmed by 4 bases and the J gene end by 6 bases; junction bases not matched to a gene: 2. The CDR3 sequence is CASSRDRGNGYTF. Here the CDR3 DNA reads TGCGCCAGCAGCCGGGACAGGGGGAATGGCTACACCTTC.

At least ten counts were recorded for this clonotype. The rearrangement joins TRBV9 to TRBJ2-3, with no clear D. V shed 0 bases and J shed 3 bases, with 5 bases lying between them. The CDR3 loop spans 13 amino acids. The germline CDR1 and CDR2 sequences are SGDLS and YYNGEE. CDR3 amino acids: CASSVVGTDTQYF. The CDR3 DNA is TGTGCCAGCAGCGTAGTTGGGACAGATACGCAGTATTTT.

This clonotype was detected a few times. V gene TRBV3-1 combines with J gene TRBJ2-5, with no clear D. Germline V lookup: CDR1 LGHDT, CDR2 YNNKEL (reference sequence). V lost 0 bases and J 5 bases, leaving 16 bases between the germline ends. The CDR3 spans 16 residues. For the CDR3, the DNA is TGTGCCAGCAGCCAAGATAGGACCACAGTTTGGGAGACCCAGTACTTC. Translating gives CASSQDRTTVWETQYF.

The V gene is TRBV7-2, the J gene TRBJ2-7; weak D call: TRBD2 (6 bases). Germline V gene data show CDR1 as SGHTA and CDR2 as FQGNSA. This CDR3 is built from 15 residues. Trimming stripped 5 bases from V and 1 base from J, with 15 bases between. The CDR3 bases are TGTGCCAGCAGCCTGGGGGGTAGCGTATCCTACGAGCAGTACTTC. Its translation: CASSLGGSVSYEQYF. Full variable domain (rest looked up from reference TRBV7-2 and TRBJ2-7): GAGVSQSPSNKVTEKGKDVELRCDPISGHTALYWYRQSLGQGLEFLIYFQGNSAPDKSGLPSDRFSAERTGGSVSTLTIQRTQQEDSAVYLCASSLGGSVSYEQYFGPGTRLTVT.

This clonotype came up a few times. The chain has TRBV20-1 and TRBJ2-5; 9 nucleotides match TRBD2. The J call may not be correct, given that the DNA end is closer to TRBJ2-7. Per the germline V gene, CDR1 is DFQATT and CDR2 is SNEGSKA (reference sequence). The CDR3 has 15 residues. Written as DNA, the CDR3 is TGCAGTGCTAGAGATCATAGCGGGAGATCCTACGAGCAGTACTTC. As protein: CSARDHSGRSYEQYF.

In its sample, this clonotype was seen a few times. V is TRBV7-2 and J is TRBJ2-3, with TRBD2 matching 9 bases. The CDR3 extends over 14 amino acids. Per the germline V gene, CDR1 is SGHTA and CDR2 is FQGNSA. The trim removed 7 bases at V and 4 bases at J, leaving 6 bases unmatched. In DNA form, the CDR3 reads TGTGCCAGCACCATGACTAGCGGAGCAGATACGCAGTATTTT. Protein sequence: CASTMTSGADTQYF.

This clonotype has just a few counts. The V and J genes are TRBV28 and TRBJ2-1; TRBD2 aligns across 7 bases. Trimming removed 6 bases from V and 15 bases from J; junction bases left unmatched: 11. The CDR3 extends over 12 amino acids. Germline lookup yields CDR1 MDHEN and CDR2 SYDVKM. CDR3 amino acids: CASSKLGGSAFF. DNA for the CDR3: TGTGCCAGCAGCAAACTGGGGGGGTCTGCGTTCTTC.

The chain joins TRBV4-1 to TRBJ2-6; D is undetermined. The CDR3 length is 14 residues. V lost 5 bases, J lost 1 base, and 6 bases lay in between. Germline lookup yields CDR1 MGHRA and CDR2 YSYEKL. The CDR3 sequence: CASSAPSGANVLTF. The CDR3, as DNA: TGCGCCAGCAGCGCTCCTTCTGGGGCCAACGTCCTGACTTTC.

This clonotype was seen at least ten times. The junction shows a germline mismatch at one end, possibly a read error. The V gene is TRBV12-3 or TRBV12-4, the J gene TRBJ2-5, with no clear D. The CDR3 contains 13 residues. CDR3 DNA sequence: TGTGCCAGCAGCTTAGCCAGACAAGAGACCCAGTACTTC. It encodes CASSLARQETQYF.

The chain combines TRBV4-2 with TRBJ1-1; the match to TRBD1 covers 8 bases. Per the germline V gene, CDR1 is LGHNA and CDR2 is YNFKEQ. Trimming at V came to 0 bases and at J to 6 bases, leaving 6 bases not matched to a gene. CDR3 length: 15 amino acids. The CDR3 bases are TGTGCCAGCAGCCAAGAGGGGACAGGCTTCCCTGAAGCTTTCTTT. Protein: CASSQEGTGFPEAFF.

This clonotype has a handful of counts. V gene TRBV29-1 combines with J gene TRBJ2-7, with 7 bases lining up with TRBD1. Germline V gene data show CDR1 as SQVTM and CDR2 as ANQGSEA. There are 12 residues in the CDR3. V lost 5 bases to trimming and J lost 4 bases; unmatched junction nucleotides: 5. DNA for the CDR3: TGCAGCGTTAGGGACAGCCCGTACGAGCAGTACTTC. Translation: CSVRDSPYEQYF.

In its sample, this clonotype was seen a few times. J is TRBJ2-7 and V is TRBV27, with D possibly TRBD1 on 6 matching bases. Germline CDR1 and CDR2: MNHEY and SMNVEV (reference sequence). The CDR3 extends over 12 amino acids. V gave up 5 bases and J gave up 6 bases, with 11 bases separating them. The CDR3 DNA reads as TGTGCCAGCAGTGTGATAGGGGGCGAGCAGTACTTC. Encoded protein: CASSVIGGEQYF.

This clonotype was found a few times. The V call is TRBV11-2, the J call TRBJ2-7; 14 nucleotides agree with TRBD2. Germline values: CDR1 SGHAT, CDR2 FQNNGV. J gave up 5 bases and V 0 bases, and 6 bases lay outside the gene matches. The CDR3 consists of 17 residues. CDR3 region: CASSLDRWTSGGHEQYF. The CDR3 region has the DNA TGTGCCAGCAGCTTAGATCGTTGGACTAGCGGGGGGCACGAGCAGTACTTC.

The sample holds one count of this clonotype. This rearrangement joins TRBV27 to TRBJ2-3; D might be TRBD1 (5 bases). The CDR3 loop spans 17 amino acids. The germline CDR1 and CDR2 sequences are MNHEY and SMNVEV (reference sequence). With 6 bases removed from V and 3 bases from J, the gap between germline ends came to 22 bases. The CDR3 sequence: CASSFDSDTGRTDTQYF. The CDR3 bases are TGTGCCAGCAGCTTCGATTCGGACACCGGTAGGACAGATACGCAGTATTTT.

This clonotype was detected only a few times. The chain carries TRBV10-3 and TRBJ2-5; D gene ambiguous. The CDR3 has 11 residues. The V end lost 1 base, the J end lost 4 bases, and 1 base lay between the germline ends. The V gene's germline CDR1 is ENHRY and CDR2 SYGVKD. The CDR3 protein is CAISELETQYF. The DNA of the CDR3 is TGTGCCATCAGTGAGTTAGAGACCCAGTACTTC.

This chain connects TRBV29-1 to TRBJ2-5; D is unclear. Between the trimmed V and J ends, which lost 6 bases and 2 bases, there was a span of 19 bases. Germline CDR1 reads SQVTM; CDR2 reads ANQGSEA. The CDR3 is 15 residues long. The DNA for the CDR3 is TGCAGCGTCGTGCCCGGGTCAAAAGCTCAAGAGACCCAGTACTTC. Residues: CSVVPGSKAQETQYF.

V usage is TRBV7-9 and J usage is TRBJ2-5; D unresolved. With 2 bases removed from V and 4 bases from J, the gap between germline ends came to 11 bases. This CDR3 is 14 amino acids long. Germline V gene data show CDR1 as SEHNR and CDR2 as FQNEAQ (reference sequence). This CDR3 is CASSLRLDRETQYF. The CDR3 nucleotides read TGTGCCAGCAGCTTACGTCTAGATAGAGAGACCCAGTACTTC.

This chain uses TRBV12-5 with TRBJ2-1; maybe TRBD2 (5 bases). The V gene lost 1 base and the J gene lost 10 bases, with 11 bases spanning the gap. The CDR3 is made up of 13 amino acids. Germline-derived CDR1 and CDR2 are LGHNT and FRNRAP. The chain's CDR3 is CASGLDPTGEQFF. CDR3 DNA sequence: TGTGCTAGTGGTTTGGACCCCACGGGGGAGCAGTTCTTC.

The chain combines TRBV7-9 with TRBJ2-7; D remains unclear. CDR3 length equals 13 residues. Trimming stripped 3 bases from V and 4 bases from J, with 10 bases between. Per the germline V gene, CDR1 is SEHNR and CDR2 is FQNEAQ (reference sequence). The CDR3 loop is CASSFTLGYEQYF. CDR3 DNA sequence: TGTGCCAGCAGCTTCACACTGGGGTACGAGCAGTACTTC.

The V and J genes are TRBV12-3 or TRBV12-4 and TRBJ2-1; 8 bases fit TRBD2. Germline trimming cut 5 bases from V and 3 bases from J; bases unmatched to any gene: 6. This CDR3 contains 15 residues. The CDR3 nucleotides are TGTGCCAGCAGTAAAGCGGGAGTAGGCTACAATGAGCAGTTCTTC. This gives the protein CASSKAGVGYNEQFF.

There are a few counts of this clonotype. This chain uses TRBV7-2 with TRBJ2-3; TRBD2 matches at 7 bases. CDR1 is SGHTA, CDR2 FQGNSA, per germline. The CDR3 spans 19 residues. Trimming cost V 1 base and J 2 bases; bases outside gene matches: 15. The CDR3 DNA reads as TGTGCCAGCAGCTTAGACTCGGTGGTGGCTAGCGGAATCACAGATACGCAGTATTTT. Translating gives CASSLDSVVASGITDTQYF.

Remarks on this clonotype: A read error may produce the germline difference seen at one junction end. This chain uses TRBV11-2 with TRBJ2-5, with D perhaps given as TRBD1 or TRBD2 (5 bases each). CDR1 and CDR2 from the germline V gene are SGHAT and FQNNGV. The CDR3 is made up of 15 amino acids. The CDR3 DNA reads as TGTGCCAGCAGCTCCGTCCGCAGGGAAGGGGAGACCCGGTACTTC. It is translated as CASSSVRREGETRYF.

The sample holds a few counts of this clonotype. The genes are TRBV7-2 and TRBJ1-1; 7 nucleotides align to TRBD1. The CDR3 is 14 amino acids. Germline V CDR1 and CDR2: SGHTA, FQGNSA. The ends lost 4 bases at V and 4 bases at J; junction bases unmatched: 6. The CDR3 bases are TGTGCCAGCAGCTCAACTCAGGGGGTCACTGAAGCTTTCTTT. It is translated as CASSSTQGVTEAFF.

This clonotype showed up just a few times. This chain uses TRBV7-3 with TRBJ2-2, with 7 bases matching TRBD2. The CDR3 is 16 residues long. In germline, CDR1 is SGHTA, CDR2 FQGTGA. V trimming: 7 bases; J trimming: 1 base; junction bases outside the gene matches: 9. CDR3 in DNA: TGTGCCAGCACCGACGAAGCGGGGAGGAACACCGGGGAGCTGTTTTTT. Translation gives CASTDEAGRNTGELFF.

The chain joins TRBV6-2 or TRBV6-3 to TRBJ2-5; 10 bases agree with TRBD2. The CDR3 is 15 amino acids. Looked up from germline, CDR1 is MNHEY and CDR2 is SVGEGT. After removal of 7 bases from V and 5 bases from J, the junction contained 10 bases not matched to a gene. Here the CDR3 DNA reads TGTGCCAGCACTAGCGGGGGACCCCCTAGGGAGACCCAGTACTTC. The encoded protein is CASTSGGPPRETQYF.

As to this clonotype: One end of the junction varies from germline; a read error may be responsible. CDR3 DNA sequence: TGTGCCAGCAGTTTAGTCGTTACTAGCGGGAGGAACAATGGGCAGTTCTTC. This translates into CASSLVVTSGRNNGQFF. The gene calls are TRBV12-3 or TRBV12-4 and TRBJ2-1, with 12 bases identical to TRBD2. This CDR3 is 17 amino acids long.

This clonotype was counted a few times. The chain combines TRBV20-1 with TRBJ2-5, with D maybe TRBD2 (5 bases). The J call is uncertain, as TRBJ2-1 better fits the DNA end. Germline values: CDR1 DFQATT, CDR2 SNEGSKA (reference sequence). The CDR3 has 13 amino acids. CDR3 sequence: CSARVLDYNEQFF. The CDR3 coding sequence is TGCAGTGCTAGAGTACTAGACTACAATGAGCAGTTCTTC.